The text below deals with one T cell receptor (beta chain). Only in-frame clones appear in the TCRdb table, and some are missing; sequencing was by immunoSEQ multiplex PCR. The sample has about 120,000 clones; around 89% are singletons. The data derive from a study of control samples from healthy donors and cancer patients. The germline V gene has CDR1 MGHDK and CDR2 SYGVNS. Trimming took off 5 bases at V and 0 bases at J, with 15 bases between the two ends. This CDR3 contains 16 residues. The receptor was derived from a man aged 50 to 59 in good health. The sample comprised blood. The chain joins TRBV25-1 to TRBJ2-3; possibly TRBD1 for D (5 bases). The CDR3 sequence is CASSLLGVSSTDTQYF. In DNA, the CDR3 is TGTGCCAGCAGTCTTTTAGGGGTATCTAGCACAGATACGCAGTATTTT.